This entry lists 2 T cell receptor beta chains sequenced from one sample in a study of blood T cell repertoires in COVID-19. Sequencing used immunoSEQ multiplex PCR; TCRdb keeps in-frame clones, though not all of them. Of some 82,000 clones listed, around 83% were seen once; the top ten hold over 35%. Sequenced material: peripheral blood. These receptors all stem from a man older than 75 with active or convalescent COVID-19.

V is TRBV27 and J is TRBJ2-7; 9 bases agree with TRBD1. Germline trimming cut 4 bases from V and 0 bases from J; bases unmatched to any gene: 7. Germline loops: CDR1 MNHEY, CDR2 SMNVEV (reference sequence). The CDR3 has 16 amino acids. The CDR3 DNA reads TGTGCCAGCAGTTCGAACCGGGACAGGGACTCCTACGAGCAGTACTTC. This encodes CASSSNRDRDSYEQYF.

This clone is a singleton in its sample. The chain employs TRBV18 and TRBJ2-1; no firm D call. V lost 4 bases and J lost 9, with 7 bases in between. CDR1 is KGHSH and CDR2 is LQKENI in the germline V gene. The CDR3 is 11 residues long. CDR3 amino acids: CASSQTGEQFF. The CDR3 bases are TGTGCCAGCTCACAGACGGGTGAGCAGTTCTTC. The full variable domain, with the rest looked up from reference TRBV18 and TRBJ2-1, is NAGVMQNPRHLVRRRGQEARLRCSPMKGHSHVYWYRQLPEEGLKFMVYLQKENIIDESGMPKERFSAEFPKEGPSILRIQQVVRGDSAAYFCASSQTGEQFFGPGTRLTVL.